The 13 T cell receptor beta chains listed next were all sequenced from one sample in a study of blood T cell repertoires in COVID-19. Sequenced by immunoSEQ multiplex PCR; TCRdb stores in-frame clones only, minus some. The sample consists of approximately 60,000 clones, 70% to 85% of them appearing once. The sequenced sample consisted of peripheral blood. Receptors originate from a woman over 75 with active or convalescent COVID-19.

This clone has only a few counts. This rearrangement joins TRBV7-9 to TRBJ2-2; D not certain. The CDR3 runs 14 residues. Looked up from germline, CDR1 is SEHNR and CDR2 is FQNEAQ (reference sequence). The V and J ends lost 5 bases and 5 bases respectively, with 12 bases between them. The CDR3 nucleotides read TGTGCCAGCAGCCAAAATGCCAGGACCGGGGAGCTGTTTTTT. Translated: CASSQNARTGELFF.

The chain links TRBV7-7 to TRBJ2-1; D call uncertain. The V gene's germline CDR1 is SSHAT and CDR2 FNYEAQ (reference sequence). The CDR3 covers 14 residues. Deletions cut 5 bases from V and 3 bases from J, with 11 bases between. CDR3 sequence: CASSQLQDYNEQFF. The DNA for the CDR3 is TGTGCCAGCAGCCAACTTCAGGACTACAATGAGCAGTTCTTC. Supplemented by reference TRBV7-7 and TRBJ2-1, the full variable domain reads GAGVSQSPRYKVTKRGQDVTLRCDPISSHATLYWYQQALGQGPEFLTYFNYEAQPDKSGLPSDRFSAERPEGSISTLTIQRTEQRDSAMYRCASSQLQDYNEQFFGPGTRLTVL.

V gene TRBV5-1 combines with J gene TRBJ2-2, with D possibly matching TRBD1 (5 bases). Between the trimmed V and J ends, which lost 0 bases and 6 bases, there was a span of 12 bases. Germline V lookup: CDR1 SGHRS, CDR2 YFSETQ. The CDR3 covers 15 residues. In DNA form, the CDR3 reads TGCGCCAGCAGCTTGGCCCCAGGGCTCCCCGGGGAGCTGTTTTTT. Translated: CASSLAPGLPGELFF.

The V and J genes are TRBV5-4 and TRBJ1-6; D is perhaps TRBD1 (5 bases). Per germline, CDR1 SGHNT and CDR2 YYREEE (reference sequence). The ends were cut back, 4 bases at V and 11 bases at J, with 16 bases in the middle. The CDR3 is 14 amino acids. CDR3 DNA sequence: TGTGCCAGCAGCGCTGAAAGGGGTGCGGCACCCCTCCACTTT. This sequence encodes CASSAERGAAPLHF.

The rearrangement links TRBV10-3 to TRBJ2-3; maybe TRBD1 (6 bases). The CDR3 runs to 17 residues. Per germline, CDR1 ENHRY and CDR2 SYGVKD. Trimming took 5 bases from V and 2 from J, leaving 20 bases between them. Written as DNA, the CDR3 is TGTGCCATCAGTTTCCCCCCGGACAGTACACACACAGATACGCAGTATTTT. Its protein product is CAISFPPDSTHTDTQYF.

This clone has more than one count but fewer than ten. The chain employs TRBV5-1 and TRBJ2-1; TRBD1 matches 7 bases. Unmatched junction bases numbered 11, after V lost 0 bases and J lost 8 bases. This CDR3 spans 16 amino acids. The germline CDR1 and CDR2 sequences are SGHRS and YFSETQ. CDR3 loop: CASSLEGAIRLDEQFF. CDR3 DNA: TGCGCCAGCAGCTTGGAGGGGGCCATACGTTTGGATGAGCAGTTCTTC.

CDR3 loop: CASSPWTGEGTQYF. The CDR3 DNA is TGTGCCAGCAGCCCGTGGACAGGTGAAGGGACCCAGTACTTC. The V and J genes are TRBV7-9 and TRBJ2-5, with 7 bases aligning to TRBD1. The V gene end was trimmed by 5 bases and the J gene end by 7 bases; junction bases not matched to a gene: 10. The CDR3 is made up of 14 amino acids. CDR1 is SEHNR and CDR2 is FQNEAQ in the germline V gene (reference sequence).

The V call is TRBV27, the J call TRBJ2-2, with TRBD2 matching 8 bases. Germline V gives CDR1 MNHEY, CDR2 SMNVEV (reference sequence). The ends lost 6 bases at V and 8 bases at J; junction bases unmatched: 5. The CDR3 contains 13 residues. The CDR3 DNA reads as TGTGCCAGCAGCGTAGCGGGGAGGGGGGAGCTGTTTTTT. Translated, it gives CASSVAGRGELFF.

The V and J genes are TRBV7-3 and TRBJ1-3, with 10 bases that match TRBD1. The CDR3 runs to 18 residues. V lost 4 bases, J lost 0 bases, and 9 bases stayed unmatched. In germline, CDR1 is SGHTA, CDR2 FQGTGA. For the CDR3, the DNA is TGTGCCAGCAGCTCTGGGGACAGGGGAGACTCCTCTGGAAACACCATATATTTT. Its translation: CASSSGDRGDSSGNTIYF.

Here the CDR3 reads CAWSVREGEKLFF. The CDR3 DNA reads TGTGCCTGGAGTGTGAGGGAGGGCGAAAAACTGTTTTTT. The chain recombines TRBV30 with TRBJ1-4; D is undetermined. The CDR3 is 13 amino acids. Germline V gene data show CDR1 as GTSNPN and CDR2 as SVGIG (reference sequence). Trimming removed 0 bases at V and 8 bases at J, with 10 bases between.

A note on this clone: This specimen includes other DNA sequences encoding the same CDR3. V is TRBV6-5 and J is TRBJ2-1, with 7 bases aligning to TRBD1. The CDR3 contains 14 residues. Germline CDR1 is MNHEY and CDR2 is SVGAGI. J gave up 4 bases and V 6 bases, and 6 bases lay outside the gene matches. DNA for the CDR3: TGTGCCAGCAGGCCGGGACAGTTTTACAATGAGCAGTTCTTC. It specifies CASRPGQFYNEQFF.

The rearrangement links TRBV5-1 to TRBJ2-1; the D gene is possibly TRBD1 (5 bases). CDR3 length: 15 amino acids. The V gene's germline CDR1 is SGHRS and CDR2 YFSETQ. V was pared by 0 bases and J by 5 bases, with 12 bases between. The CDR3 DNA sequence: TGCGCCAGCAGCTTGGTGGGGCTTCTAGACAATGAGCAGTTCTTC. Translating it yields CASSLVGLLDNEQFF. The complete variable domain, with remaining parts taken from reference TRBV5-1 and TRBJ2-1, reads KAGVTQTPRYLIKTRGQQVTLSCSPISGHRSVSWYQQTPGQGLQFLFEYFSETQRNKGNFPGRFSGRQFSNSRSEMNVSTLELGDSALYLCASSLVGLLDNEQFFGPGTRLTVL.

The V call is TRBV3-1 (or the pseudogene TRBV3-2), the J call TRBJ1-6; D gene uncertain. From germline, CDR1 is LGHDT and CDR2 YNNKEL (reference sequence). The CDR3 loop spans 13 amino acids. V lost 3 bases, J lost 7 bases, and 7 bases lay in between. The CDR3 region is CASSQGRNSPLHF. CDR3 DNA: TGTGCCAGCAGCCAGGGGAGAAATTCACCCCTCCACTTT.